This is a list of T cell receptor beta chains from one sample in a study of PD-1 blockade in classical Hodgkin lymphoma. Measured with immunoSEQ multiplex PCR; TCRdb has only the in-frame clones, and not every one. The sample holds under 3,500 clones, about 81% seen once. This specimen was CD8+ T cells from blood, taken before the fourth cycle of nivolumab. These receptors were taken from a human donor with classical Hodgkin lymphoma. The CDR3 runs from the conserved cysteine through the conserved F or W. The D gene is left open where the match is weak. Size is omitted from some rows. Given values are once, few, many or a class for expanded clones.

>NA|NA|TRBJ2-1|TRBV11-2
CASSLGGGPLNEQFF
TGTGCCAGCAGCTTAGGGGGGGGGCCCCTCAATGAGCAGTTCTTC
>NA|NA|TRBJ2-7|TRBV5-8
CASSLWVTLGHGTEQYF
TGTGCCAGCAGCTTGTGGGTTACACTAGGACATGGGACCGAGCAGTACTTC
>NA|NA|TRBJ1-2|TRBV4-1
CASSQEVLTGSGGYTF
TGCGCCAGCAGCCAAGAAGTGCTAACGGGATCTGGTGGCTACACCTTC
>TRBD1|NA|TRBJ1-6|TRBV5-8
CASSGGTGRNSPLHF
TGTGCCAGCAGCGGAGGGACAGGGAGAAATTCACCCCTCCACTTT
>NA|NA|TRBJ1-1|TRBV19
CASMREAGYTEAFF
TGTGCCAGTATGAGGGAGGCAGGGTACACTGAAGCTTTCTTT
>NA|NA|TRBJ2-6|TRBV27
CASSRQVLSGANVLTF
TGTGCCAGCAGCCGACAGGTCCTCTCCGGGGCCAACGTCCTGACTTTC
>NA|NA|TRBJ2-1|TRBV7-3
CASSLFPRQEGSYNEQFF
TGTGCCAGCAGCTTATTCCCCAGACAGGAGGGTTCCTACAATGAGCAGTTCTTC
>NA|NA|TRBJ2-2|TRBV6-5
CASSYSNTGELFF
TGTGCCAGCAGTTACTCCAACACCGGGGAGCTGTTTTTT
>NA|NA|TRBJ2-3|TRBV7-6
CASSHVGGTDTQYF
TGTGCCAGCAGCCACGTCGGTGGCACAGATACGCAGTATTTT
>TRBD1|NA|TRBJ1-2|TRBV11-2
CASRLGTGPFGYTF
TGTGCCAGCAGGCTCGGGACAGGGCCCTTTGGCTACACCTTC
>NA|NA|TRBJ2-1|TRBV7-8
CASSLYLSTEQFF
TGTGCCAGCAGCTTATATTTGAGTACTGAGCAGTTCTTC
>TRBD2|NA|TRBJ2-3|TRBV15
CATSRDRRILAGTDTQYF
TGTGCCACCAGCAGAGATAGGAGGATCTTAGCGGGGACAGATACGCAGTATTTT
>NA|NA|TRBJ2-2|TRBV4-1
CASSYRDTDTGELFF
TGCGCCAGCAGTTACCGGGACACCGACACCGGGGAGCTGTTTTTT
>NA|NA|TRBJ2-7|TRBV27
CASSLYGSSYEQYF
TGTGCCAGCAGTTTATACGGGAGCTCCTACGAGCAGTACTTC
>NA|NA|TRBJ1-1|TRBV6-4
CASSRQDENTEAFF
TGTGCCAGCAGTAGACAGGACGAGAACACTGAAGCTTTCTTT
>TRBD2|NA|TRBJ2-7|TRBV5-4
CASSFREGEQYF
TGTGCCAGCAGCTTCCGGGAGGGCGAGCAGTACTTC
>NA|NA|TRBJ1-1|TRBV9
CASSVSGATEAFF
TGTGCCAGCAGCGTCTCAGGGGCCACTGAAGCTTTCTTT
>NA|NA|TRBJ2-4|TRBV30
CAWESRRENIQYF
TGTGCCTGGGAAAGTCGCAGGGAGAACATTCAGTACTTC
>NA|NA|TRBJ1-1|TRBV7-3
CASSLGLRGTTEAFF
TGTGCCAGCAGCTTAGGCCTTCGAGGTACCACTGAAGCTTTCTTT
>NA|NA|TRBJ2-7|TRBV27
CASSLGRAYEQYF
TGTGCCAGCAGTTTAGGCAGGGCCTACGAGCAGTACTTC
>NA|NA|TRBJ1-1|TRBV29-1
CSVEDQGTEAFF
TGCAGCGTTGAAGATCAAGGCACTGAAGCTTTCTTT
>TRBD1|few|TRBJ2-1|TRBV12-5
CASHDQGAHYNEQFF
TGTGCTAGTCACGACCAGGGGGCCCACTACAATGAGCAGTTCTTC
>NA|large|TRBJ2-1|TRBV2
CASSEVTGYNEQFF
TGTGCCAGCAGTGAAGTCACGGGGTACAATGAGCAGTTCTTC
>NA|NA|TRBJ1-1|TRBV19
CASSIGWGARTEAFF
TGTGCCAGTAGTATAGGGTGGGGCGCAAGGACTGAAGCTTTCTTT
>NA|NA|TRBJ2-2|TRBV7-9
CASSMTVDTGELFF
TGTGCCAGCAGCATGACGGTAGACACCGGGGAGCTGTTTTTT
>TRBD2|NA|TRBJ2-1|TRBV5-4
CASSWELAYIPLNNEQFF
TGTGCCAGCAGCTGGGAACTAGCGTACATACCCCTGAACAATGAGCAGTTCTTC